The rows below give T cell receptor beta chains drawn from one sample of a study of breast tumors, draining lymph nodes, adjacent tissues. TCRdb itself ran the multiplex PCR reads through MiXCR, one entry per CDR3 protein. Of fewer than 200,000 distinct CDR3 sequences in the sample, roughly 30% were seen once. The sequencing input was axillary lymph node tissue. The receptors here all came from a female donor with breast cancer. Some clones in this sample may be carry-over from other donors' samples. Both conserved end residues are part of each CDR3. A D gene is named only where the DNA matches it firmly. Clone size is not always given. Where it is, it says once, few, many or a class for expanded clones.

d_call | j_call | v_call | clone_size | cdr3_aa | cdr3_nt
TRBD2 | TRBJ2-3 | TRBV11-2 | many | CASSWGGGGTDTQYF | TGTGCCAGCAGCTGGGGTGGGGGGGGCACAGATACGCAGTATTTT
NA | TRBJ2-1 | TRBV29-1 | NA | CSLDPGTSYNEQFF | TGCAGCCTTGACCCAGGGACCTCCTACAATGAGCAGTTCTTC
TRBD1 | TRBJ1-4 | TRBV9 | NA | CASSQEGTATNEKLFF | TGTGCCAGCAGTCAAGAAGGGACAGCAACTAATGAAAAACTGTTTTTT
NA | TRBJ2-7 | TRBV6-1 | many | CASSEPQFSYEQYF | TGTGCCAGCAGTGAACCACAGTTCTCCTACGAGCAGTACTTC
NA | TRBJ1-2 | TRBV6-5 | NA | CASSPPSVEANYGYTF | TGTGCCAGCAGTCCCCCCTCCGTTGAAGCTAACTATGGCTACACCTTC
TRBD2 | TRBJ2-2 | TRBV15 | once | CATSRDLGTSGGGANTGDLFF | TGTGCCACCAGCAGAGATCTCGGTACTAGCGGGGGCGGTGCAAACACCGGGGACCTGTTTTTT
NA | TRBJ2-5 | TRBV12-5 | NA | CASGLGDAGAQYF | TGTGCTAGTGGCTTAGGTGATGCTGGGGCCCAGTACTTC
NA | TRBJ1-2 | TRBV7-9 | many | CASSLDQLSGYTF | TGTGCCAGCAGCTTAGACCAACTAAGTGGCTACACCTTC
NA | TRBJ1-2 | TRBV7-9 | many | CASSLGQINGYTF | TGTGCCAGCAGCTTAGGACAGATAAATGGCTACACCTTC
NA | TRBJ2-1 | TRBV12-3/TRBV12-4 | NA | CASSPTGLDEQFF | TGTGCCAGCAGTCCCACAGGGCTGGATGAGCAGTTCTTC
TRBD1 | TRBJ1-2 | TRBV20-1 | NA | CSAPRTGVPLNYGYTF | TGCAGTGCTCCGCGGACAGGGGTCCCCTTGAACTATGGCTACACCTTC
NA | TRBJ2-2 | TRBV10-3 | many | CAITPGRYGELFF | TGTGCCATCACCCCAGGGAGGTACGGGGAGCTGTTTTTT
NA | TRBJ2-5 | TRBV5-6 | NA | CASTLGGAQETQYF | TGTGCCAGCACCCTGGGGGGGGCCCAAGAGACCCAGTACTTC
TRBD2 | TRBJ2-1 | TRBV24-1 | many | CATSEGGGTYNEQFF | TGTGCCACCAGTGAGGGCGGGGGGACCTACAATGAGCAGTTCTTC
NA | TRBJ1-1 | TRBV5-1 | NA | CASSLDLGARSSEAFF | TGCGCCAGCAGCTTGGATTTGGGGGCGCGTTCTTCTGAAGCTTTCTTT
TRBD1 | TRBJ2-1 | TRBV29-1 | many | CSVDAGTGGYNEQFF | TGCAGCGTTGATGCCGGGACAGGGGGATACAATGAGCAGTTCTTC
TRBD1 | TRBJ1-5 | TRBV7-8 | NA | CASSGLGQGVQPQHF | TGTGCCAGCAGTGGGCTCGGACAGGGGGTTCAGCCCCAGCATTTT
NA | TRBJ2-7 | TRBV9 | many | CASSVDFLRHEQYF | TGTGCCAGCAGCGTAGACTTTTTGCGGCACGAGCAGTACTTC
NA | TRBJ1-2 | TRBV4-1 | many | CASSQDNRVDGYTF | TGCGCCAGCAGCCAAGATAACAGGGTCGATGGCTACACCTTC
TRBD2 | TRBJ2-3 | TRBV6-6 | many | CASSYPRTPTSVFTDTQYF | TGTGCCAGCAGTTACCCACGGACCCCTACTAGCGTATTCACAGATACGCAGTATTTT
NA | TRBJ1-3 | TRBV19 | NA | CASSQFPIDSYGYTIYF | TGTGCCAGTAGCCAATTCCCGATAGATTCCTATGGCTACACCATATATTTT
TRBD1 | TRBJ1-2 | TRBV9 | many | CASSSRDRANYGYTF | TGTGCCAGCAGCTCCCGGGACAGGGCTAACTATGGCTACACCTTC
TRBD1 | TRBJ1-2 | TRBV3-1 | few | CASSQGGQGIYGYTF | TGTGCCAGCAGCCAAGGGGGACAGGGGATTTATGGCTACACCTTC
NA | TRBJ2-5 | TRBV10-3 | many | CAISESSTSGTQYF | TGTGCCATCAGTGAGTCGAGCACTTCAGGGACCCAGTACTTC
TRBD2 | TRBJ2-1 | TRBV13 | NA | CASSPLLGGIEQFF | TGTGCCAGCAGCCCCCTCCTGGGAGGGATTGAGCAGTTCTTC
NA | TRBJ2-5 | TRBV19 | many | CASSMGGLQETQYF | TGTGCCAGTAGTATGGGGGGCCTCCAGGAGACCCAGTACTTC
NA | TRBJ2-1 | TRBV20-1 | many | CSARVLGEEQFF | TGCAGTGCTAGAGTGCTCGGGGAAGAGCAGTTCTTC
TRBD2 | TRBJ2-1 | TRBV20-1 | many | CSAPIAGGTFGGHNEQFF | TGCAGTGCCCCAATAGCGGGAGGTACCTTTGGGGGCCACAATGAGCAGTTCTTC
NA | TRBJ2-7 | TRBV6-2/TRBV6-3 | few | CASSSVQGYEQYF | TGTGCCAGCAGTTCGGTTCAGGGATACGAGCAGTACTTC
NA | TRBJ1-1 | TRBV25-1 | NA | CASSEVGYTEAFF | TGTGCCAGCAGTGAAGTGGGATACACTGAAGCTTTCTTT
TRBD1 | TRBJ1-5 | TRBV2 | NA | CASSETGATNQPQHF | TGTGCCAGCAGTGAGACAGGGGCCACGAATCAGCCCCAGCATTTT
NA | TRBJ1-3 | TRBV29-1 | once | CSVEEGISASGYTIYF | TGCAGCGTTGAAGAAGGGATCTCGGCCTCTGGCTACACCATATATTTT
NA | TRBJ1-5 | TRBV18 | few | CASSPSGMNSNQPQHF | TGTGCCAGCTCACCTTCAGGGATGAATAGCAATCAGCCCCAGCATTTT
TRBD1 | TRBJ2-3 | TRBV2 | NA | CASKRDRGSTDTQYF | TGTGCCAGCAAACGGGACAGGGGGAGCACAGATACGCAGTATTTC
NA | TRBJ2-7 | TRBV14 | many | CASSPLTGLDEQYF | TGTGCCAGCAGCCCTCTCACAGGGCTCGACGAGCAGTACTTC
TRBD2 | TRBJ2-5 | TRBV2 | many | CALKRAGEAQYF | TGTGCCCTGAAGCGGGCGGGGGAGGCCCAGTACTTC
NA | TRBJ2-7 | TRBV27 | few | CASSHQGPYEQYF | TGTGCCAGCAGTCATCAGGGTCCCTACGAGCAGTACTTC
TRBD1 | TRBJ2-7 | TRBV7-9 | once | CANSSLDGTENYEPYF | TGTGCCAACAGCTCCCTGGACGGGACAGAGAACTACGAGCCGTACTTC
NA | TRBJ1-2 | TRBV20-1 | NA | CSATGGDYGYTF | TGCAGTGCTACCGGAGGTGACTATGGCTACACCTTC
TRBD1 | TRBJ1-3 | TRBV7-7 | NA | CASSLEQGDTGELCSGNTIYF | TGTGCTAGCAGCTTAGAACAGGGGGACACCGGGGAGCTGTGCTCTGGAAACACCATATATTTT